What follows is one T cell receptor (beta chain) and its context. Its antigen is unidentified. The sample belongs to a study of shared clonotypes between healthy human individuals. Overall study findings and caveats: Non-shared clonotypes displayed generation probabilities falling below those of clonotypes present in all four donors.

In replicate PCRs of sorted subsets, 150 to 200 ng DNA, approximately 30,000 T cell genomes, was used. Assay used: immunoSEQ multiplex PCR; TCRdb lists only in-frame clones, some missing. The table lists about 2.1 million clones, approximately 94% of them singletons. The naive CD8 population came from CD45RO-negative cells selected for CCR7, without terminally differentiated effector memory CD45RA+ cells. V lost 4 bases to trimming and J lost 0 bases, with 13 bases between them. The CDR3 has 15 residues. Germline V lookup: CDR1 MNHEY, CDR2 SMNVEV (reference sequence). The receptor was isolated from a man younger than 35 in good health. Some clones in this sample may be carry-over from other donors' samples. V usage is TRBV27 and J usage is TRBJ2-7; no firm D call. What was sequenced was naive CD8+ T cells from PBMCs. The CDR3 coding sequence is TGTGCCAGCAGTTACTCAGTGGCGTACTCCTACGAGCAGTACTTC. It translates to CASSYSVAYSYEQYF.